This TCR beta chain was identified during a study of T cell changes during pregnancy in multiple sclerosis. V was shortened by 2 bases and J by 1 base, with 5 bases between the two germline ends. Germline CDR1 is MDHEN and CDR2 is SYDVKM. The CDR3 length is 13 residues. Using immunoSEQ multiplex PCR, the repertoire was profiled, and TCRdb retains in-frame clones only, with some absent. This table has 45,000 to 55,000 clones, around 92% appearing once. The TCR originated in a female donor in good health, enrolled as a control in a pregnancy study. The chain uses TRBV28 and TRBJ1-2; D is undetermined. This specimen consisted of CD4+ T cells from peripheral blood mononuclear cells, obtained after pregnancy. The CDR3 bases are TGTGCCAGCAGTTTAATTCGTAACTATGGCTACACCTTC. Translation: CASSLIRNYGYTF.